These 9 T cell receptor beta chains were all obtained from the same sample, sequenced in a study of cytomegalovirus exposure and HLA in healthy donors listed by TCRdb under 2017. The library was prepared using the immunoSEQ multiplex PCR assay. The multiplex PCR relied on a mix of 60 forward primers for TCR Vbeta segments and 13 reverse primers for TCR Jbeta segments. The source is immuneACCESS, and TCRdb retained only in-frame sequences with V and J called. Part of the clones is not carried over; for the studies checked, unresolved V genes explain less than half of this, and the remainder is unexplained. This sample holds some 160,000 clones; roughly 85% were observed only once. Of the sample, roughly 2.5% falls within the top ten clones. Sequencing was done on a sample of PBMCs. The receptors stem from a man aged 25 to 45 in good health and CMV-seropositive.

The chain joins TRBV19 to TRBJ2-2; 9 bases line up with TRBD1. The CDR3 contains 17 residues. The J segment lost 6 bases and the V segment lost 6 bases, leaving 14 bases of the junction unmatched. CDR1 is LNHDA, CDR2 SQIVND, per germline (reference sequence). CDR3 DNA: TGTGCCAGTAGAACTTCCCGACAGGGGGATCGGGCCGGGGAGCTGTTTTTT. Its translation is CASRTSRQGDRAGELFF.

The V and J genes are TRBV7-9 and TRBJ2-1; 7 nucleotides match TRBD1. The CDR3 is made up of 16 amino acids. V lost 4 bases to trimming and J lost 6 bases; unmatched junction nucleotides: 12. Germline CDR1 reads SEHNR; CDR2 reads FQNEAQ (reference sequence). The CDR3 loop is CASSSRQGRVPNEQFF. As DNA, the CDR3 is TGTGCCAGCAGCTCCCGACAGGGAAGGGTCCCCAATGAGCAGTTCTTC.

This chain connects TRBV6-1 to TRBJ1-1; D is perhaps TRBD1 (6 bases). Per the germline V gene, CDR1 is MNHNS and CDR2 is SASEGT. V lost 6 bases to trimming and J lost 3 bases, with 11 bases between them. The CDR3 sequence is 13 residues long. In nucleotides, the CDR3 is TGTGCCAGCAGGATGGACAGCTACACTGAAGCTTTCTTT. This gives the protein CASRMDSYTEAFF.

This clone was observed a few times. The chain has TRBV13 and TRBJ1-1; the D gene is possibly TRBD1 (6 bases). Per germline, CDR1 PRHDT and CDR2 FYEKMQ (reference sequence). The V end lost 5 bases, the J end lost 4 bases, and 14 bases lay between the germline ends. The CDR3 has 14 residues. This CDR3 is CASSPQGDGTEAFF. CDR3 sequence (DNA): TGTGCCAGCAGCCCACAGGGTGACGGCACTGAAGCTTTCTTT.

In regard to this clone: An end of the junction differs from the germline gene, which may be a read error. The rearrangement links TRBV7-9 to TRBJ2-5; D is possibly TRBD2 (5 bases). This CDR3 spans 12 amino acids. Germline CDR1 reads SEHNR; CDR2 reads FQNEAQ (reference sequence). The CDR3 loop reads CSSSFRGETQYF. The CDR3 nucleotides read TGTTCCAGCAGCTTCCGAGGGGAGACCCAGTACTTC.

This clone was seen a single time. The chain recombines TRBV19 with TRBJ1-2; D is undetermined. V was shortened by 4 bases and J by 0 bases, with 21 bases between the two germline ends. The CDR3 is 18 amino acids. CDR1 and CDR2 (germline): LNHDA, SQIVND (reference sequence). The CDR3 sequence: CASSRAGRYEKANYGYTF. The DNA for the CDR3 is TGTGCCAGTAGTAGGGCCGGTCGTTACGAAAAAGCTAACTATGGCTACACCTTC.

The V call is TRBV2, the J call TRBJ2-2, with D uncertain. CDR3 length: 13 residues. The germline V gene encodes CDR1 SNHLY and CDR2 FYNNEI. Trimming took off 4 bases at V and 6 bases at J, with 9 bases between the two ends. CDR3 region: CASSGQSPGELFF. The CDR3 DNA sequence: TGTGCCAGCAGTGGGCAGTCCCCCGGGGAGCTGTTTTTT.

This clone turned up a few times. The chain links TRBV5-4 to TRBJ2-1; D call uncertain. The CDR3 consists of 12 residues. Trimming pared 2 bases from V and 6 bases from J, leaving 6 bases between. Germline V gene data show CDR1 as SGHNT and CDR2 as YYREEE (reference sequence). CDR3 bases: TGTGCCAGCAGCTTTAACTCCAATGAGCAGTTCTTC. Translating it yields CASSFNSNEQFF.

The CDR3 DNA reads as TGTGCCAGTAGTACAGGGGCCAATGAGCAGTTCTTC. The encoded protein is CASSTGANEQFF. This chain uses TRBV19 with TRBJ2-1, with D perhaps TRBD1 (6 bases). Trimming left V 4 bases short and J 6 bases short, with 7 bases between. The germline CDR1 and CDR2 sequences are LNHDA and SQIVND (reference sequence). The CDR3 length is 12 residues.